Reported below is one TCR beta chain. This table comes from immunoSEQ multiplex PCR, and its TCRdb copy is limited to in-frame clones, with some not included. The data contain tens of thousands of clones, about 88% of them singletons. This specimen comes from a study of OX40 agonist ivuxolimab in advanced cancers. About the study: Earlier treatment with anti-PD-1, anti-PD-L1 or anti-CTLA-4 was permitted, and around 43% had received some.

Germline assignment: CDR1 DFQATT and CDR2 SNEGSKA (reference sequence). This CDR3 has 10 amino acids. The V end lost 5 bases, the J end lost 2 bases, and 3 bases lay between the germline ends. The sample consisted of CD4+ or CD8+ T cells sorted from blood, taken in a trial of the OX40 agonist ivuxolimab. This chain uses TRBV20-1 with TRBJ2-5; D call uncertain. This TCR came from an adult with an advanced solid tumor such as melanoma, head and neck, liver or kidney cancer. As DNA, the CDR3 is TGCAGTGCTGATCAAGAGACCCAGTACTTC. Translating gives CSADQETQYF.